These 17 T cell receptor gamma chains were all obtained from the same sample, sequenced in a study of Vδ1+ human thymocytes. Study-wide points: Highly polyclonal TRG and TRD repertoires with Gaussian CDR3 length distributions appeared in thymus.

These receptors have no identified antigens. Sequences come from RNA converted to cDNA by reverse transcription. Pooled V-gene forward primers with one constant-region reverse primer generated the CDR3 amplicons by multiplex PCR. TCRdb made new clone calls on the multiplex PCR reads using CATT. The sample carries roughly 24,000 gamma-chain clones, approximately 13% recorded once. Sequences were obtained from Vdelta1+ gamma-delta thymocytes from the thymus. The subset here: FACS-sorted CD3+ TCRalphabeta- TCRVdelta1+ TCRVdelta2- thymocytes. These TCRs come from a child under three years old who had congenital heart surgery.

The rearrangement links TRGV3 to TRGJP1. Germline lookup yields CDR1 VTNTFY and CDR2 YDVSTARD (reference sequence). Trimming cost V 0 bases and J 7 bases; bases outside gene matches: 5. CDR3 length equals 14 residues. CDR3 in amino acids: CATWDRPLGWFKIF. Here the CDR3 DNA reads TGTGCCACCTGGGACAGGCCTCTTGGTTGGTTCAAGATATTT.

This clone was picked up a small number of times. The chain combines TRGV4 with TRGJ1 or TRGJ2. The germline CDR1 and CDR2 sequences are EGSTGY and YDSYTSSV. The trim removed 4 bases at V and 3 bases at J, leaving 9 bases unmatched. The CDR3 has 14 amino acids. CDR3 in amino acids: CATWEIRAYYKKLF. In DNA form, the CDR3 reads TGTGCCACCTGGGAGATTAGGGCTTATTATAAGAAACTCTTT.

The chain joins TRGV2 to TRGJ1 or TRGJ2. Germline V gene data show CDR1 as EGSNGY and CDR2 as YDSYNSKV. The CDR3 is 14 amino acids. The trim removed 0 bases at V and 2 bases at J, leaving 4 bases unmatched. In nucleotides, the CDR3 is TGTGCCACCTGGGACGGGTCGTATTATTATAAGAAACTCTTT. Translating gives CATWDGSYYYKKLF.

V usage is TRGV8 and J usage is TRGJ1 or TRGJ2. V gave up 5 bases and J gave up 0 bases; unmatched junction bases: 7. The CDR3 consists of 14 residues. Germline lookup yields CDR1 VENAVY and CDR2 YDSYNSRV. In DNA, the CDR3 is TGTGCCACCTGGGTCCCATGGAATTATTATAAGAAACTCTTT. Protein sequence: CATWVPWNYYKKLF.

By sample fraction, this clone is medium-sized. The chain combines TRGV9 with TRGJ1 or TRGJ2. The CDR3 consists of 10 residues. The germline gives CDR1 GITISATS, CDR2 ISYDGTV (reference sequence). V lost 6 bases to trimming and J lost 11 bases; unmatched junction nucleotides: 7. CDR3 protein: CALWWKEKLF. The CDR3 DNA follows: TGTGCCTTGTGGTGGAAGGAGAAACTCTTT.

V is TRGV3 and J is TRGJP1. This CDR3 is built from 18 residues. Germline CDR1 VTNTFY, CDR2 YDVSTARD (reference sequence). Unmatched junction bases numbered 10, after V lost 0 bases and J lost 0 bases. The CDR3 region has the DNA TGTGCCACCTGGGACAGGCCCTCGGGCTATACCACTGGTTGGTTCAAGATATTT. Amino acid sequence: CATWDRPSGYTTGWFKIF.

This clone has only a few counts. This chain links TRGV9 with TRGJ1 or TRGJ2. J lost 3 bases, V lost 4 bases, and 6 bases had no gene match. CDR3 length: 13 amino acids. Germline CDR1 GITISATS, CDR2 ISYDGTV (reference sequence). The CDR3 loop is CALWDQLYYKKLF. The CDR3 nucleotides are TGTGCCTTGTGGGATCAGCTTTATTATAAGAAACTCTTT.

Only a few counts were recorded for this clone. Possible read error: a much larger clone is one base away. Other nucleotide sequences from this sample produce the same CDR3. The V and J genes are TRGV4 and TRGJ1 or TRGJ2. V lost 4 bases, J lost 3 bases, and 3 bases stayed unmatched. The germline gives CDR1 EGSTGY, CDR2 YDSYTSSV. The CDR3 extends over 12 amino acids. The CDR3 nucleotides read TGTGCCACCTGGGAGGTTTATTATAAGAAACTCTTT. Its translation is CATWEVYYKKLF.

The rearrangement joins TRGV8 to TRGJ1 or TRGJ2. Germline V gene sequence: CDR1 VENAVY, CDR2 YDSYNSRV. The CDR3 loop spans 12 amino acids. Trimming at V came to 2 bases and at J to 7 bases, leaving 5 bases not matched to a gene. The CDR3 sequence: CATWDNRYKKLF. The CDR3 region has the DNA TGTGCCACCTGGGATAATCGCTATAAGAAACTCTTT.

This clone is categorized as medium-sized. Other DNA sequences in the same sample also yield this CDR3. This chain links TRGV9 with TRGJ1 or TRGJ2. The J segment lost 2 bases and the V segment lost 1 base, leaving 2 bases of the junction unmatched. Germline CDR1 is GITISATS and CDR2 is ISYDGTV (reference sequence). CDR3 length: 13 residues. The CDR3 bases are TGTGCCTTGTGGGAGGTTCATTATTATAAGAAACTCTTT. It specifies CALWEVHYYKKLF.

The rearrangement uses TRGV3 and TRGJ1 or TRGJ2. The germline gives CDR1 VTNTFY, CDR2 YDVSTARD (reference sequence). CDR3 length: 12 amino acids. V lost 0 bases, J lost 10 bases, and 6 bases stayed unmatched. The CDR3 DNA follows: TGTGCCACCTGGGACAGGCCGGCGAAGAAACTCTTT. Residues: CATWDRPAKKLF.

This clone has only a few counts. J is TRGJ1 or TRGJ2 and V is TRGV2. The CDR3 consists of 12 residues. V was pared by 4 bases and J by 7 bases, with 7 bases of the junction left unmatched. The germline CDR1 and CDR2 sequences are EGSNGY and YDSYNSKV. The chain's CDR3 is CATWDLRYKKLF. DNA for the CDR3: TGTGCCACCTGGGATCTCAGATATAAGAAACTCTTT.

This clone was detected a few times. Since a much larger clone is just one base distant, this may be a read error. This same CDR3 is encoded by further DNA sequences in the sample. This chain uses TRGV9 with TRGJ1 or TRGJ2. Per germline, CDR1 GITISATS and CDR2 ISYDGTV (reference sequence). J was trimmed by 3 bases and V by 1 base; bases with no gene match: 3. CDR3 length: 13 residues. CDR3 in DNA: TGTGCCTTGTGGGAGGTCCGTTATTATAAGAAACTCTTT. The encoded protein is CALWEVRYYKKLF.

This clone came up a few times. The chain links TRGV5 to TRGJP2. This CDR3 has 16 residues. Unmatched junction bases numbered 6, after V lost 0 bases and J lost 2 bases. Looked up from germline, CDR1 is VINAFY and CDR2 is YDVSNSKD. The CDR3 DNA sequence: TGTGCCACCTGGGACAGGCGAGAGAGTAGTGATTGGATCAAGACGTTT. Protein: CATWDRRESSDWIKTF.

The chain has TRGV4 and TRGJP1. The CDR3 has 16 residues. J was trimmed by 6 bases and V by 1 base; bases with no gene match: 11. Germline values: CDR1 EGSTGY, CDR2 YDSYTSSV. The CDR3 DNA reads TGTGCCACCTGGGATGGTTCGTTGCTCGCTGGTTGGTTCAAGATATTT. Translated, it gives CATWDGSLLAGWFKIF.

By share, this clone counts as medium-sized. Other nucleotide sequences from this sample produce the same CDR3. The V and J genes are TRGV9 and TRGJ1 or TRGJ2. This CDR3 contains 12 residues. Unmatched junction bases numbered 6, after V lost 0 bases and J lost 10 bases. CDR1 and CDR2 from the germline V gene are GITISATS and ISYDGTV (reference sequence). In DNA, the CDR3 is TGTGCCTTGTGGGAGGTGCGGGGCAAGAAACTCTTT. Its translation: CALWEVRGKKLF.

This clone was seen only a few times. Relative to the germline gene, one junction end is altered; a read error may explain this. The rearrangement uses TRGV4 and TRGJ1 or TRGJ2. The CDR3 contains 17 residues. Germline V gene lookup returns CDR1 EGSTGY and CDR2 YDSYTSSV. This CDR3 reads CATWNGPQTNIDYKKLF. The CDR3 DNA is TGTGCCACCTGGAATGGGCCACAAACCAACATAGATTATAAGAAACTCTTT.